Listed below are T cell receptor beta chains from one sample, sequenced in a study of blood T cell repertoires in COVID-19. The method was immunoSEQ multiplex PCR; TCRdb's version includes in-frame clones alone and lacks a portion of them. Here the sample spans around 77,000 clones, 91% being singletons. The sample taken for sequencing was peripheral blood. The receptors were sampled from a woman between 55 and 75 years old with active COVID-19. Both conserved end residues are part of each CDR3. The order of the fields is CDR3 DNA, CDR3 protein, clone size, D gene, V gene, J gene. D genes are given only for firm matches. Some rows mark clone size as missing; the rest say once, few, many or name a class of expanded clone.

CDR3 DNA: TGCGCCAGCAGCACCCTAGCCGGAGACTACAATGAGCAGTTCTTC; CDR3 protein: CASSTLAGDYNEQFF; clone size: .; D gene: .; V gene: TRBV5-1; J gene: TRBJ2-1
CDR3 DNA: TGCGCCAGCAGACCACTAGCGGGAGATTTGGAACGGAGTTACGAGCAGTACTTC; CDR3 protein: CASRPLAGDLERSYEQYF; clone size: .; D gene: TRBD2; V gene: TRBV10-2; J gene: TRBJ2-7
CDR3 DNA: TGTGCCAGTAGCCTAATGCCACAGGGACGAGGCAGCAATCAGCCCCAGCATTTT; CDR3 protein: CASSLMPQGRGSNQPQHF; clone size: .; D gene: .; V gene: TRBV19; J gene: TRBJ1-5
CDR3 DNA: TGTGCCAGCAGCCAAGTAGGAGGTATAGGGCAGTTCTTC; CDR3 protein: CASSQVGGIGQFF; clone size: once; D gene: .; V gene: TRBV4-2; J gene: TRBJ2-1
CDR3 DNA: TGCGCCAGCAGCTTTGGGGAGACCCCCAGAGTTAGCGAGCAGTACTTC; CDR3 protein: CASSFGETPRVSEQYF; clone size: .; D gene: .; V gene: TRBV5-1; J gene: TRBJ2-7
CDR3 DNA: TGTGCCTGGATGCCGTTTAGCGGCAGGACTGCGACTGAAGCTTTCTTT; CDR3 protein: CAWMPFSGRTATEAFF; clone size: few; D gene: .; V gene: TRBV30; J gene: TRBJ1-1
CDR3 DNA: TGTGCCAGCAGCTTAGCGGGGACTAGCGGGTACGAGCAGTACTTC; CDR3 protein: CASSLAGTSGYEQYF; clone size: .; D gene: TRBD2; V gene: TRBV7-2; J gene: TRBJ2-7
CDR3 DNA: TGTGCCAGCAGTGGTCAGGGGAGCGGCTCCTACAATGAGCAGTTCTTC; CDR3 protein: CASSGQGSGSYNEQFF; clone size: .; D gene: .; V gene: TRBV28; J gene: TRBJ2-1
CDR3 DNA: TGTGCCAGCGGGGGCAGGCTAACCTACGAGCAGTACTTC; CDR3 protein: CASGGRLTYEQYF; clone size: once; D gene: .; V gene: TRBV6-5; J gene: TRBJ2-7
CDR3 DNA: TGCGCCAGCAGCTTGGGGCCGGCGGTAAGACGAGAAAAACTGTTTTTT; CDR3 protein: CASSLGPAVRREKLFF; clone size: .; D gene: .; V gene: TRBV5-1; J gene: TRBJ1-4
CDR3 DNA: TGCGCCAGCAGCCAAGGAAGGGGACTCGAAGCTTTCTTT; CDR3 protein: CASSQGRGLEAFF; clone size: .; D gene: .; V gene: TRBV4-1; J gene: TRBJ1-1
CDR3 DNA: TGTGCCAGCAGCCAAGCGTTGGGGCAGGGGTTCTCTCCTGGCAATGAGCAGTTCTTC; CDR3 protein: CASSQALGQGFSPGNEQFF; clone size: once; D gene: .; V gene: TRBV3-1/TRBV3-2; J gene: TRBJ2-1
CDR3 DNA: TGTGCCAGCAGTTACTCCCTAGGACAGTTCCCCCAGCATTTT; CDR3 protein: CASSYSLGQFPQHF; clone size: .; D gene: .; V gene: TRBV6-2/TRBV6-3; J gene: TRBJ1-5
CDR3 DNA: TGTGCCAGCAGTCCGCGACAGGGGGCAGAGACCCAGTACTTC; CDR3 protein: CASSPRQGAETQYF; clone size: .; D gene: TRBD1; V gene: TRBV28; J gene: TRBJ2-5
CDR3 DNA: TGCAGCGTTGACGACGGGAGTACCTACGAGCAGTACTTC; CDR3 protein: CSVDDGSTYEQYF; clone size: .; D gene: .; V gene: TRBV29-1; J gene: TRBJ2-7
CDR3 DNA: TGCGCCAGCAGCTTTGGAGGGAGTAGTCACAATGAGCAGTTCTTC; CDR3 protein: CASSFGGSSHNEQFF; clone size: .; D gene: .; V gene: TRBV5-1; J gene: TRBJ2-1
CDR3 DNA: TGTGCCAGCAGCCTCACAAGCGGGAGTGCCTACAATGAGCAGTTCTTC; CDR3 protein: CASSLTSGSAYNEQFF; clone size: .; D gene: TRBD2; V gene: TRBV9; J gene: TRBJ2-1
CDR3 DNA: TGTGCCAGCAGCCCATATGGGTCGGGGTGGGGCACTGAAGCTTTCTTT; CDR3 protein: CASSPYGSGWGTEAFF; clone size: once; D gene: .; V gene: TRBV28; J gene: TRBJ1-1
CDR3 DNA: TGTGCCAGCTCACCACCCCAAAACACTGAAGCTTTCTTT; CDR3 protein: CASSPPQNTEAFF; clone size: .; D gene: .; V gene: TRBV18; J gene: TRBJ1-1
CDR3 DNA: TGTGCCAGTAGTATTGGCAGGTTCAATCAGCCCCAGCATTTT; CDR3 protein: CASSIGRFNQPQHF; clone size: .; D gene: .; V gene: TRBV19; J gene: TRBJ1-5
CDR3 DNA: TGTGCCAGCAGCGGGGGATTCTATGGCTACACCTTC; CDR3 protein: CASSGGFYGYTF; clone size: .; D gene: .; V gene: TRBV25-1; J gene: TRBJ1-2
CDR3 DNA: TGTGCCACCAGTGATTTGACAGCGGGGATACAAGAGACCCAGTACTTC; CDR3 protein: CATSDLTAGIQETQYF; clone size: .; D gene: TRBD2; V gene: TRBV24-1; J gene: TRBJ2-5